This TCR beta chain originates from a study of T cell clonotyping in hematopoietic cell transplantation. Study overall: Cytoreduction preceded collection of pretransplant recipient samples. Study conclusions and caveats: Higher Inverse Simpson Index values in graft donor and pretransplant recipient predicted broader posttransplant TCR diversity. At the given depth, recipient repertoires were over 97% de novo clonotypes. After transplant, recipient diversity fell while pathologically expanded clonotypes grew through day 180.

TCRdb's table, derived via immunoSEQ multiplex PCR, lists solely in-frame clones and lacks some. The sample gives approximately 30,000 clones, less than 85% of which show up once; around 1.9% is in the top ten. The time point here: recipient sample about 28 days before transplant, after cytoreduction. Germline CDR1 reads LGHNA; CDR2 reads YSLEER. The CDR3 consists of 14 residues. V was cut by 1 base and J by 4 bases, with 10 bases left in between. With regard to this clone: The antigen is not known.

The sequence derives from a man aged 35 to 55 with acute myeloid leukemia. Some clones in this sample may be carry-over from other donors' samples. J is TRBJ2-5 and V is TRBV4-3; TRBD1 is a possible D gene (5 bases). Specimen: peripheral blood mononuclear cells, collected before stem cell transplant. CDR3 bases: TGCGCCAGCAGCCAAGGGACACTGTCAGAGACCCAGTACTTC. This encodes CASSQGTLSETQYF.